Included here is one T cell receptor beta chain sequence, with context. These data come from a study of identical twins. CDR3 length: 11 residues. V was cut by 2 bases and J by 8 bases, with 6 bases left in between. Per the germline V gene, CDR1 is SGHAT and CDR2 is FQNNGV. A universal primer site was added by template switching, and unique molecular identifiers were carried by the cDNA. TCRdb re-called the 5' RACE reads with MiXCR, one entry per CDR3 protein. Among some 190,000 distinct CDR3 sequences listed, around 15% were seen once. Separately, the same data were catalogued under a study of T cells expressing NK-cell markers. That source adds: Several donors likewise had their CD3+CD56-NKG2C+ fraction led by these clonotypes.

The specimen was CD8+ T cells sorted from blood. This TCR was sampled from a woman under 30 in good health. J is TRBJ1-2 and V is TRBV11-2; D not certain. This CDR3 is CASSLRPGYTF. The CDR3 nucleotides are TGTGCCAGCAGCTTAAGACCGGGCTACACCTTC.